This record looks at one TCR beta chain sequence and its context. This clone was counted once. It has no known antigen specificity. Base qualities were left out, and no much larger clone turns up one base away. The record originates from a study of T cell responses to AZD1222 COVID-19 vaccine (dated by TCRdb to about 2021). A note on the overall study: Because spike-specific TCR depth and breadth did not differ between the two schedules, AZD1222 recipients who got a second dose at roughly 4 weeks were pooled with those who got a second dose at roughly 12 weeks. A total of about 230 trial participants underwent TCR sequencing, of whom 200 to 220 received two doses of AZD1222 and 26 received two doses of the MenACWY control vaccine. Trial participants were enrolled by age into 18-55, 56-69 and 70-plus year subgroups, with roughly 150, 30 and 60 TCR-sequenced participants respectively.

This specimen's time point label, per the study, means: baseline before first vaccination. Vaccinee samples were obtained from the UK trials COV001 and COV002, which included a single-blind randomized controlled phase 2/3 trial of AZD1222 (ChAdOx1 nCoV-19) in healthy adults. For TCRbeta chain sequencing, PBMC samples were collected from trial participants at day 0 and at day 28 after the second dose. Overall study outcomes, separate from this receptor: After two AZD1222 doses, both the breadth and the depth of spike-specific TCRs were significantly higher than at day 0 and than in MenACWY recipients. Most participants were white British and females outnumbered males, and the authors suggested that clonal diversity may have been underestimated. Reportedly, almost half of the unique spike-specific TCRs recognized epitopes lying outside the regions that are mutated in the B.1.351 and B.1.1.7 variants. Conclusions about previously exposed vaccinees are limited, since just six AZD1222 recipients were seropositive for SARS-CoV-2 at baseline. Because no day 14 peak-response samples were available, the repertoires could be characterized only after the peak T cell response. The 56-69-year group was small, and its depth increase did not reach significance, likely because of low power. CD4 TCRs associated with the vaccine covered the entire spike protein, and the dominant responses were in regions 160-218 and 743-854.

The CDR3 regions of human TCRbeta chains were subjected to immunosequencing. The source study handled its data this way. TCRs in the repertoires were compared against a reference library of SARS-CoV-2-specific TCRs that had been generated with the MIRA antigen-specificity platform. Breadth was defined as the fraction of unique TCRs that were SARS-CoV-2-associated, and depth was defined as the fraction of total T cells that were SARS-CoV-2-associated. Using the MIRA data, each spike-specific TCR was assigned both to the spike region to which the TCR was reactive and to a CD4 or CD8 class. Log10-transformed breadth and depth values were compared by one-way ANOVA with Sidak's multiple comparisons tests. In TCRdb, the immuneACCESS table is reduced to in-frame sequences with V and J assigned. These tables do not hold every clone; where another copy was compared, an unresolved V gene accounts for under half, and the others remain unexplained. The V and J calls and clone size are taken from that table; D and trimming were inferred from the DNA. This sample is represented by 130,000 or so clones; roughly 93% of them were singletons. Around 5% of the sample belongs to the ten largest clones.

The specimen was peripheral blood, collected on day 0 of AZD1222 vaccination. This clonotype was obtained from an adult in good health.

The nucleotide sequence reads as follows: TGTGCCAGCAGTGACCCTACAGTTAACTATGGCTACACCTTC. It encodes CASSDPTVNYGYTF. This chain is built from TRBV6-1 and TRBJ1-2; no D gene can be assigned with confidence. The cysteine opens and the phenylalanine closes a CDR3 of 14 amino acids. Only the CDR3 region is kept as DNA, spanning 42 bases read in frame from base 1. Cut back by 3 bases and 1 base, the V and J ends lie 9 bases apart. CDR1 and CDR2 are drawn from the germline V gene: MNHNS, SASEGT.